A single sample gave rise to the 10 T cell receptor beta chains below, sequenced in a study of cytomegalovirus exposure and HLA in healthy donors. In the PCR, 60 Vbeta and 13 Jbeta primers were used. Some clones are missing from TCRdb's copy, which holds only in-frame ones; the method was immunoSEQ multiplex PCR. The sample table sets out 130,000 to 150,000 clones. Source material: PBMCs. These receptors all stem from a woman aged 45 to 65 in good health and CMV-seronegative.

The J gene is TRBJ2-5, the V gene TRBV2, with D unclear. The CDR3 sequence is 11 residues long. Germline assignment: CDR1 SNHLY and CDR2 FYNNEI. Deletions cut 2 bases from V and 4 bases from J, with 2 bases between. The CDR3 region is CASSERETQYF. Written as DNA, the CDR3 is TGTGCCAGCAGTGAACGAGAGACCCAGTACTTC.

The gene calls are TRBV6-1 and TRBJ2-7, with TRBD1 identical over 9 bases. V was pared by 4 bases and J by 7 bases, with 8 bases of the junction left unmatched. This CDR3 contains 14 residues. Germline loops: CDR1 MNHNS, CDR2 SASEGT. Here the CDR3 reads CASSVRQGVREQYF. CDR3 bases: TGTGCCAGCAGTGTCCGACAGGGGGTACGTGAGCAGTACTTC.

The chain has TRBV5-1 and TRBJ1-1; 7 positions agree with TRBD1. The V gene's germline CDR1 is SGHRS and CDR2 YFSETQ. The CDR3 spans 14 residues. Trimming took 4 bases from V and 3 from J; bases not matched to a gene: 6. CDR3 region: CASSPFDRDTEAFF. The CDR3, as DNA: TGCGCCAGCAGCCCATTCGACAGGGACACTGAAGCTTTCTTT. The entire variable domain, with the rest obtained from reference TRBV5-1 and TRBJ1-1, is as follows: KAGVTQTPRYLIKTRGQQVTLSCSPISGHRSVSWYQQTPGQGLQFLFEYFSETQRNKGNFPGRFSGRQFSNSRSEMNVSTLELGDSALYLCASSPFDRDTEAFFGQGTRLTVV.

This clone is medium-sized by frequency. The chain recombines TRBV28 with TRBJ2-3, with 7 bases lining up with TRBD2. The germline CDR1 and CDR2 sequences are MDHEN and SYDVKM. V lost 5 bases to trimming and J lost 3 bases; unmatched junction nucleotides: 8. CDR3 length: 15 amino acids. CDR3 nucleotide sequence: TGTGCCAGCAGTCTGAGGGAGGGAGAGACAGATACGCAGTATTTT. Translating gives CASSLREGETDTQYF.

The chain carries TRBV5-1 and TRBJ2-3, with 7 positions matching TRBD2. This CDR3 is 14 amino acids long. Losses at the gene ends were 6 bases for V and 3 bases for J; bases not matched to a gene: 7. Germline V gives CDR1 SGHRS, CDR2 YFSETQ. This CDR3 reads CASIMGAGTDTQYF. DNA of the CDR3: TGCGCCAGCATTATGGGAGCGGGAACAGATACGCAGTATTTT.

The V and J genes are TRBV30 and TRBJ1-5; 10 nucleotides line up with TRBD1. The CDR3 totals 14 residues. CDR1 is GTSNPN, CDR2 SVGIG, per germline (reference sequence). Trimming cost V 0 bases and J 6 bases; bases outside gene matches: 2. In nucleotides, the CDR3 is TGTGCCTGGAGTGTAGGGACAGGGGTTCAGCCCCAGCATTTT. Translated, it gives CAWSVGTGVQPQHF.

The chain uses TRBV6-6 and TRBJ1-3, with TRBD1 matching 9 bases. CDR3 length equals 16 residues. V was pared by 5 bases and J by 8 bases, with 13 bases of the junction left unmatched. Per germline, CDR1 MNHNY and CDR2 SVGAGI (reference sequence). The CDR3 DNA reads as TGTGCCAGCAGTCCTACTACGGGACAGGGTAGAGACACCATATATTTT. This translates into CASSPTTGQGRDTIYF.

The chain combines TRBV4-1 with TRBJ2-5, with 12 positions matching TRBD2. Germline V gives CDR1 MGHRA, CDR2 YSYEKL. The CDR3 sequence is 16 residues long. V dropped 4 bases and J dropped 5; count of bases not matched to a gene: 8. CDR3 sequence: CASSPYLAGGQETQYF. The CDR3 DNA follows: TGCGCCAGCAGCCCCTACCTAGCGGGAGGGCAGGAGACCCAGTACTTC.

V is TRBV9 and J is TRBJ1-4, with 10 bases matching TRBD1. Losses at the gene ends were 4 bases for V and 6 bases for J; bases not matched to a gene: 3. Germline V lookup: CDR1 SGDLS, CDR2 YYNGEE. CDR3 length: 14 amino acids. The CDR3 loop is CASSHGQGDEKLFF. In DNA, the CDR3 is TGTGCCAGCAGCCACGGACAGGGGGATGAAAAACTGTTTTTT.

The V call is TRBV15, the J call TRBJ2-2; 7 bases line up with TRBD1. With 7 bases clipped from V and 2 bases from J, the junction kept 7 bases outside the gene matches. Germline assignment: CDR1 LNHNV and CDR2 YYDKDF (reference sequence). The CDR3 consists of 15 residues. CDR3 in DNA: TGTGCCACCACCCGGACAGGAGGAAACACCGGGGAGCTGTTTTTT. Translated, it gives CATTRTGGNTGELFF.